This T cell receptor beta chain was documented in a study of blood T cell repertoires in COVID-19. Authors' methods: Estimation of nucleated cell counts was performed using reference gene primer amplification. Sequencing was performed with immunoSEQ multiplex PCR; in TCRdb, only in-frame clones are kept and a portion is missing. V, J and clone size are those of that table, while D and trimming were read from the DNA. Of 100,000 to 150,000 clones listed, around 90% are singletons. This clone was picked up one time. Unmatched junction bases numbered 11, after V lost 3 bases and J lost 5 bases. The CDR3 contains 16 residues. Germline V gene sequence: CDR1 MNHNS, CDR2 SASEGT.

Sequenced sample: peripheral blood. The clonotype was recovered from a man aged 55 to 70 with COVID-19, enrolled during active disease. The V gene is TRBV6-1, the J gene TRBJ1-1, with 8 nucleotides matching TRBD1. CDR3 bases: TGTGCCAGCAGTGATACCGACAGGGGCCTGGGGACTGAAGCTTTCTTT. Its protein product is CASSDTDRGLGTEAFF.